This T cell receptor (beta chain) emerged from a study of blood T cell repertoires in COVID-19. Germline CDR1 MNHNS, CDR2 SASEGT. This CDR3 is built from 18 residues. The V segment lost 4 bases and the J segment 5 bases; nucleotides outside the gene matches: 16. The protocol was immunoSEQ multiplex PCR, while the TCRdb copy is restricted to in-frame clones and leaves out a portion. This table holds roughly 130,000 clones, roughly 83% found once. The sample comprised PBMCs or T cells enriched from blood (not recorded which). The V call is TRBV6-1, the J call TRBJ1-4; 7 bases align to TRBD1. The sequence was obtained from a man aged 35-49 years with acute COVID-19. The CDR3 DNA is TGTGCCAGCAGTGGACAGGGAAGGTTCGAGACGTTGAATGAAAAACTGTTTTTT. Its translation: CASSGQGRFETLNEKLFF.